This entry lists 9 T cell receptor beta chains sequenced from one sample in a study of response to subunit inactivated influenza vaccine. TCRdb re-called the RT-PCR reads through MiXCR, storing one row per CDR3 protein. The table lists 450,000 to 600,000 distinct CDR3 sequences, more than 15% of them singletons. The material was CD4+ T cells sorted from PBMCs, obtained 23 months after vaccination. The receptors originated from a man aged 50-75 years who received an inactivated influenza vaccine.

This clonotype was seen more than once but under ten times. This rearrangement joins TRBV5-1 to TRBJ2-7, with D unclear. CDR3 length equals 14 residues. Germline V lookup: CDR1 SGHRS, CDR2 YFSETQ. Deletions cut 4 bases from V and 0 bases from J, with 11 bases between. CDR3 bases: TGCGCCAGCAGCCCCGGCCCGGCCTCCTACGAGCAGTACTTC. This encodes CASSPGPASYEQYF.

This clonotype was observed a handful of times. This sequence joins TRBV3-1 and TRBJ2-7, with 9 nucleotides matching TRBD1. The CDR3 loop spans 15 amino acids. The germline V gene encodes CDR1 LGHDT and CDR2 YNNKEL (reference sequence). Trimming removed 3 bases from V and 3 bases from J; junction bases left unmatched: 6. In DNA, the CDR3 is TGTGCCAGCAGCCAGGTAGGACAGGGGATCTACGAGCAGTACTTC. It is translated as CASSQVGQGIYEQYF.

This clonotype was picked up a small number of times. The chain couples TRBV6-1 to TRBJ1-4; D unresolved. Germline CDR1 is MNHNS and CDR2 is SASEGT. CDR3 length: 14 residues. V dropped 5 bases and J dropped 8 bases, with 15 bases sitting between them. As DNA, the CDR3 is TGTGCCAGCAGTCCGCGGCCGACAACCGAAAAACTGTTTTTT. This encodes CASSPRPTTEKLFF.

The CDR3 here is CASSLAGGLNQPQHF. The CDR3 DNA reads TGTGCCAGCAGTTTAGCGGGGGGCCTCAATCAGCCCCAGCATTTT. This chain links TRBV12-3 or TRBV12-4 with TRBJ1-5; D possibly corresponds to TRBD1 (6 bases). The CDR3 totals 15 residues. The V end was cut by 0 bases, the J end by 3 bases, with 9 bases between.

There are many counts of this clonotype. The CDR3 loop is CASSLGQGSEKLFF. Here the CDR3 DNA reads TGTGCCAGCAGCTTAGGACAGGGGAGTGAAAAACTGTTTTTT. This sequence joins TRBV7-2 and TRBJ1-4; the match to TRBD1 covers 8 bases. The CDR3 is 14 residues long. Germline values: CDR1 SGHTA, CDR2 FQGNSA. Germline trimming cut 1 base from V and 7 bases from J; bases unmatched to any gene: 2.

The sample holds a few counts of this clonotype. The rearrangement joins TRBV6-2 or TRBV6-3 to TRBJ1-5, with 8 nucleotides matching TRBD1. V was clipped by 6 bases and J by 5 bases; unmatched bases: 6. CDR1 is MNHEY, CDR2 SVGEGT, per germline. CDR3 length equals 14 residues. CDR3 region: CASSQTGDYQPQHF. In DNA form, the CDR3 reads TGTGCCAGCAGCCAGACAGGGGACTATCAGCCCCAGCATTTT.

In this sample, this clonotype turned up a few times. V usage is TRBV5-1 and J usage is TRBJ1-1; D might be TRBD1 (5 bases). This CDR3 is built from 15 residues. V lost 0 bases and J 2 bases, leaving 11 bases between the germline ends. Germline V gene sequence: CDR1 SGHRS, CDR2 YFSETQ. The CDR3 is CASSLVGEINTEAFF. In nucleotides, the CDR3 is TGCGCCAGCAGCTTGGTAGGGGAAATCAACACTGAAGCTTTCTTT.

This clonotype has a count of ten or more. This chain uses TRBV7-9 with TRBJ2-2; possibly TRBD1 or TRBD2 for D (5 bases each). Per the germline V gene, CDR1 is SEHNR and CDR2 is FQNEAQ (reference sequence). The CDR3 has 15 amino acids. The V and J ends lost 2 bases and 2 bases respectively, with 9 bases between them. The DNA for the CDR3 is TGTGCCAGCAGCTTAATGAGGGGTAACACCGGGGAGCTGTTTTTT. Translating gives CASSLMRGNTGELFF.

This clonotype turned up a few times. The chain links TRBV28 to TRBJ1-3, with TRBD1 matching 7 bases. V shed 3 bases, J shed 5 bases, and the junction held 7 bases outside the gene matches. The CDR3 contains 15 residues. Looked up from germline, CDR1 is MDHEN and CDR2 is SYDVKM. Here the CDR3 reads CASSLGRGGRNTIYF. CDR3 sequence (DNA): TGTGCCAGCAGTTTGGGCAGGGGGGGACGAAACACCATATATTTT.